This T cell receptor beta chain came from a study of T cells in localized non-small cell lung cancer. Study-level points and caveats: The tumor had only one region sequenced, so heterogeneity remains possible. Uninvolved nearby lung showed the greatest T cell clonality, exceeding that found in tumor. Adjacent lung had a median around 60 of the 100 largest tumor clones.

Germline CDR1 and CDR2: SNHLY and FYNNEI. This CDR3 is built from 13 residues. The J segment lost 6 bases and the V segment lost 4 bases, leaving 0 bases of the junction unmatched. With regard to this clone: What it binds is unknown.

Measured with immunoSEQ multiplex PCR; TCRdb has only the in-frame clones, and not every one. The sample holds around 100,000 clones, roughly 89% seen once. Sequenced material: peripheral blood, taken before any cancer treatment. J is TRBJ1-5 and V is TRBV2; 10 bases align to TRBD1. This receptor was identified in a man aged 40 to 69 with stage I squamous cell lung carcinoma. CDR3 residues: CASSGQGAQPQHF. The CDR3 bases are TGTGCCAGCAGTGGACAGGGGGCTCAGCCCCAGCATTTT.